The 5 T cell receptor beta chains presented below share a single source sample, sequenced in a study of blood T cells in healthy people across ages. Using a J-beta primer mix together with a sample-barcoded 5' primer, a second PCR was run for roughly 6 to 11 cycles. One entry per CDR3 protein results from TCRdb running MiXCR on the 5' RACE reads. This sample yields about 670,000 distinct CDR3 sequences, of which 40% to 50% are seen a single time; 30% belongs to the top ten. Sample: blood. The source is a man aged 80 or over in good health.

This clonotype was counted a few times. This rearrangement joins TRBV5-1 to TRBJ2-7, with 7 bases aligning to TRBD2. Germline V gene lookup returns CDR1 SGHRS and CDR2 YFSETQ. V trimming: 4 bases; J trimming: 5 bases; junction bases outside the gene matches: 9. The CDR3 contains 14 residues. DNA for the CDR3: TGCGCCAGCAGCAAGAACGGGGGGTTTAACGAGCAGTACTTC. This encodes CASSKNGGFNEQYF.

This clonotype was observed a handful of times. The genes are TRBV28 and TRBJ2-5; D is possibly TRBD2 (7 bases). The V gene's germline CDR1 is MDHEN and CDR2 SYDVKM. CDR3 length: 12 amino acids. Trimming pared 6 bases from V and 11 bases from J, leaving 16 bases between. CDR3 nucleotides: TGTGCCAGCAGGACCGAGGAGGGGGGGCAGTACTTC. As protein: CASRTEEGGQYF. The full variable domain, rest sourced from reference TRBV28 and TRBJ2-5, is DVKVTQSSRYLVKRTGEKVFLECVQDMDHENMFWYRQDPGLGLRLIYFSYDVKMKEKGDIPEGYSVSREKKERFSLILESASTNQTSMYLCASRTEEGGQYFGPGTRLLVL.

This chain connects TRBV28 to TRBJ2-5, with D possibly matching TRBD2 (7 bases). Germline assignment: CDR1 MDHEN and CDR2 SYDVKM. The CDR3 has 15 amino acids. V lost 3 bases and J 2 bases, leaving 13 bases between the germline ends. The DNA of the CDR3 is TGTGCCAGCAGTTTCGGGGGGCTCACGCAAGAGACCCAGTACTTC. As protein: CASSFGGLTQETQYF.

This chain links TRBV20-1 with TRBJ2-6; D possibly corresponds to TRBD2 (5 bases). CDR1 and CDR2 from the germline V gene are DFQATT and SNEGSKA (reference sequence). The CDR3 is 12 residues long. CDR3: CSGLFGANVLTF. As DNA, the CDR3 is TGCAGCGGACTCTTTGGGGCCAACGTCCTGACTTTC.

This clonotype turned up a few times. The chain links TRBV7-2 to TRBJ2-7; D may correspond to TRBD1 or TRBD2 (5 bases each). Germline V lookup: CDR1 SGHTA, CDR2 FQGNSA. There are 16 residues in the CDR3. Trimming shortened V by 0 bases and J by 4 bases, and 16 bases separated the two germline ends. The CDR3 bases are TGTGCCAGCAGCTTAGCGCTCCAGGGAGATCTGTACGAGCAGTACTTC. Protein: CASSLALQGDLYEQYF.